The T cell receptor (beta chain) under discussion was sequenced for a study of blood T cells in healthy people across ages. This clonotype was seen a handful of times. Its antigen is not known. Findings and caveats of the study: Strong correlation was found linking TCR beta diversity to naive T cell percentage. Observed TCR beta diversity per million T cells went down as age went up. This fall followed a roughly linear course with age.

The germline gives CDR1 DFQATT, CDR2 SNEGSKA (reference sequence). V shed 2 bases and J shed 0 bases, with 19 bases lying between them. CDR3 length equals 17 residues. Sample-barcoded 5' priming and a J-beta primer mix drove a second PCR of about 7 to 11 cycles. TCRdb analysed the 5' RACE reads with MiXCR anew, one entry per CDR3 protein. Found here are around 800,000 distinct CDR3 sequences, around 25% of them singletons; the top ten hold around 3%. The data also belong to a second study, concerning T cells of mothers and their children. As that study records: Samples were obtained from a few healthy Caucasian mothers and their six children.

The receptor was isolated from a boy between 10 and 17 years old in good health. Sequencing input: blood. The rearrangement links TRBV20-1 to TRBJ2-5, with D possibly TRBD2 on 7 matching bases. CDR3 sequence (DNA): TGCAGTGCTAGACCGCCGCGGGGGCGCCGAAACCAAGAGACCCAGTACTTC. Its translation: CSARPPRGRRNQETQYF.